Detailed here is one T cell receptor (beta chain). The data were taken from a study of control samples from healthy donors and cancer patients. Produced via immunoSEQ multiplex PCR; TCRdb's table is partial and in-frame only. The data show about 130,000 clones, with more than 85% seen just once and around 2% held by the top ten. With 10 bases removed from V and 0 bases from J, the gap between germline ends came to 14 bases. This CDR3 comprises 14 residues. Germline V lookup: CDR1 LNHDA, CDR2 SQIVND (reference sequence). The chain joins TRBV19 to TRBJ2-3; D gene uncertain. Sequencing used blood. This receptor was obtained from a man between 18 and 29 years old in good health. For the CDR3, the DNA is TGTGCCACCGAAGACATAACTAGCACAGATACGCAGTATTTT. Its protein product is CATEDITSTDTQYF.